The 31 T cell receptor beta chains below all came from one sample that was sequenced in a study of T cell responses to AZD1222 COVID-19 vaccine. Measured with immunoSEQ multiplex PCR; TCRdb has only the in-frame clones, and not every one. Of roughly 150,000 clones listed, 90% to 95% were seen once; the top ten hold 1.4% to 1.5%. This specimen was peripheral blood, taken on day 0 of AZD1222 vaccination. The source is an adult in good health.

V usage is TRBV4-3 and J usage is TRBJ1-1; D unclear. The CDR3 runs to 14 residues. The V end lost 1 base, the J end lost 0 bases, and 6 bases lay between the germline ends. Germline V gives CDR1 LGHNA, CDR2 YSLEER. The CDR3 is CASSQGVLNTEAFF. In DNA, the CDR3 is TGCGCCAGCAGCCAAGGCGTCCTGAACACTGAAGCTTTCTTT.

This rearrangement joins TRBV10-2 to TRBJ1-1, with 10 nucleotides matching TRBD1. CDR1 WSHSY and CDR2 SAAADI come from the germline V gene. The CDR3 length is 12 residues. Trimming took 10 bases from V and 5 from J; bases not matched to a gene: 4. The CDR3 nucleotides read TGCGCCACCCGGACAGGGGGAACTGAAGCTTTCTTT. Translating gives CATRTGGTEAFF.

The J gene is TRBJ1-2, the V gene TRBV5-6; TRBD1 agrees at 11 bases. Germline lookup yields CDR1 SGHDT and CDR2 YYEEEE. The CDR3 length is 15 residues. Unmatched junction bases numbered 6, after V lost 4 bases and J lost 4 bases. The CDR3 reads CASSPGQGAFYGYTF. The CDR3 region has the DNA TGTGCCAGCAGCCCAGGACAGGGGGCGTTCTATGGCTACACCTTC.

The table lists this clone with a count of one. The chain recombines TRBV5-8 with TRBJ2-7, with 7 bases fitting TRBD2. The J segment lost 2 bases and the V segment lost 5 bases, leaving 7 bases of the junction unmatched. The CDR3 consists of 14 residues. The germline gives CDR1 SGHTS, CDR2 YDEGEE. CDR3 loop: CASRERGMAYEQYF. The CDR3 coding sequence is TGTGCCAGCAGGGAGCGGGGAATGGCCTACGAGCAGTACTTC.

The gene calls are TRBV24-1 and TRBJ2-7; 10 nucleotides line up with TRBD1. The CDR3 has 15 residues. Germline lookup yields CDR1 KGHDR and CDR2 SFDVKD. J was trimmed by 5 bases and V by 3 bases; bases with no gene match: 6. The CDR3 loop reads CATSDPGTGANEQYF. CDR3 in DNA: TGTGCCACCAGTGATCCCGGGACAGGGGCCAACGAGCAGTACTTC.

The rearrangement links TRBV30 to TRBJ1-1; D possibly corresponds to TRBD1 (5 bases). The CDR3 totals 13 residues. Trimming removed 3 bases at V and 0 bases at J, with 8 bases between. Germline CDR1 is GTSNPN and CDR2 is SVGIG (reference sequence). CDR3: CAWRWDLNTEAFF. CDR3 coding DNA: TGTGCCTGGAGGTGGGACTTGAACACTGAAGCTTTCTTT. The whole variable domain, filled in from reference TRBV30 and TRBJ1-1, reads SQTIHQWPATLVQPVGSPLSLECTVEGTSNPNLYWYRQAAGRGLQLLFYSVGIGQISSEVPQNLSASRPQDRQFILSSKKLLLSDSGFYLCAWRWDLNTEAFFGQGTRLTVV.

The CDR3 protein is CASSQAASGNNEQFF. The CDR3 DNA is TGTGCCAGCAGCCAGGCGGCTAGCGGTAACAATGAGCAGTTCTTC. The chain uses TRBV5-5 and TRBJ2-1; 7 bases match TRBD2. Germline loops: CDR1 SGHKS, CDR2 YYEKEE (reference sequence). V trimming: 4 bases; J trimming: 5 bases; junction bases outside the gene matches: 9. The CDR3 is 15 residues long.

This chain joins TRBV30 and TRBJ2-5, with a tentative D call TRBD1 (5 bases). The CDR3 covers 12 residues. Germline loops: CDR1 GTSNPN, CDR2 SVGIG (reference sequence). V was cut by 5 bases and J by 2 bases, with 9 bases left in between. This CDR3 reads CAWQGGQETQYF. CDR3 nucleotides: TGTGCCTGGCAGGGTGGGCAAGAGACCCAGTACTTC.

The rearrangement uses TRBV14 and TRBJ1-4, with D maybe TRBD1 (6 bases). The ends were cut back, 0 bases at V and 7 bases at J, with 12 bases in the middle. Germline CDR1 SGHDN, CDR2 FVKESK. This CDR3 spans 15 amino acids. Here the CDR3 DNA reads TGTGCCAGCAGCCAAGATCTGGGGGCGAGTGAAAAACTGTTTTTT. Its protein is CASSQDLGASEKLFF.

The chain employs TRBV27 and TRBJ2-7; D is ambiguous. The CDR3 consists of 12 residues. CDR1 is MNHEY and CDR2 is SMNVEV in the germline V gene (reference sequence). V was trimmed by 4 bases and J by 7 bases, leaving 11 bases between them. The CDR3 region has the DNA TGTGCCAGCAGTTCGGGTCTGGGGGAGCAGTACTTC. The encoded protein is CASSSGLGEQYF.

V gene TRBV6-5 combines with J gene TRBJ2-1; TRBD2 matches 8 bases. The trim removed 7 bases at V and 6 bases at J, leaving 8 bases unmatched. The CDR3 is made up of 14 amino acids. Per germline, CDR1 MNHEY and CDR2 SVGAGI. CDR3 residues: CASTPRLAGNEQFF. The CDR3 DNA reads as TGTGCCAGCACCCCGAGGCTAGCGGGCAATGAGCAGTTCTTC.

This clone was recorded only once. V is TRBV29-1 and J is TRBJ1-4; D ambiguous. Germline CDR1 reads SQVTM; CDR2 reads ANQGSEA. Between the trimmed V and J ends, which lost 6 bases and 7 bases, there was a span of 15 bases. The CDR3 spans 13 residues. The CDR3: CSVGVVIGEKLFF. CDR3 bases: TGCAGCGTGGGAGTGGTAATCGGTGAAAAACTGTTTTTT.

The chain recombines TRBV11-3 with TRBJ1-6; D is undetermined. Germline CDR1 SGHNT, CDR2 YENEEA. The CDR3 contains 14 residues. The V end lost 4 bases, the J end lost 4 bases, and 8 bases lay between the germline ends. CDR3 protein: CASSSSNYNSPLHF. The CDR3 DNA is TGTGCCAGCAGCTCCTCGAATTATAATTCACCCCTCCACTTT.

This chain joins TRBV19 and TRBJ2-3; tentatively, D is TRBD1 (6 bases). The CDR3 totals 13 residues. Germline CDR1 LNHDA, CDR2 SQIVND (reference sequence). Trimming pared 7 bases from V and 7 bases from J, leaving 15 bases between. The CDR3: CASKGTGQNTQYF. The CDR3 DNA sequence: TGTGCCAGTAAGGGTACAGGGCAAAATACGCAGTATTTT.

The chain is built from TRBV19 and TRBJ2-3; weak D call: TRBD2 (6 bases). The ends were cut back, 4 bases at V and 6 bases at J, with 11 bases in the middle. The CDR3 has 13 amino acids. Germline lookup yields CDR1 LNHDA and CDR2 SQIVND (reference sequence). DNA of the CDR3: TGTGCCAGTAGTAACGGCCGGGGGGATACGCAGTATTTT. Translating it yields CASSNGRGDTQYF. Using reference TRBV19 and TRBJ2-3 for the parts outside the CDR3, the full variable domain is DGGITQSPKYLFRKEGQNVTLSCEQNLNHDAMYWYRQDPGQGLRLIYYSQIVNDFQKGDIAEGYSVSREKKESFPLTVTSAQKNPTAFYLCASSNGRGDTQYFGPGTRLTVL.

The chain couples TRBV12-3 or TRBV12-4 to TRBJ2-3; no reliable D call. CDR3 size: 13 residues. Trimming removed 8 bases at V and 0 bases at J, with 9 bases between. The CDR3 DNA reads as TGTGCCAGCGACTCGGACAGCACAGATACGCAGTATTTT. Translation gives CASDSDSTDTQYF.

The CDR3 reads CASSPSFGGTYNEQFF. Here the CDR3 DNA reads TGTGCCAGCAGCCCGTCATTTGGGGGAACCTACAATGAGCAGTTCTTC. V gene TRBV11-3 combines with J gene TRBJ2-1, with D perhaps TRBD1 or TRBD2 (5 bases each). V was trimmed by 5 bases and J by 2 bases, leaving 16 bases between them. The CDR3 length is 16 residues. CDR1 is SGHNT, CDR2 YENEEA, per germline. The full variable domain, rest sourced from reference TRBV11-3 and TRBJ2-1, is EAGVVQSPRYKIIEKKQPVAFWCNPISGHNTLYWYLQNLGQGPELLIRYENEEAVDDSQLPKDRFSAERLKGVDSTLKIQPAELGDSAVYLCASSPSFGGTYNEQFFGPGTRLTVL.

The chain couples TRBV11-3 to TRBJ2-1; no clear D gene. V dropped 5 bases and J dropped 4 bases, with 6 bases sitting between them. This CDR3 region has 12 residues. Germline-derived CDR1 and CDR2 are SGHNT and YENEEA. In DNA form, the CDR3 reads TGTGCCAGCAGCATCGGGTACAATGAGCAGTTCTTC. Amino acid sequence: CASSIGYNEQFF.

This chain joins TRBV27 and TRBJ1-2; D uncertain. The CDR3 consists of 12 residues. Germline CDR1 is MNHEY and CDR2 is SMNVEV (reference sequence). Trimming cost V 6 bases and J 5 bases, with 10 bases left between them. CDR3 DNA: TGTGCCAGCAGGAGTGCTCCGTATGGCTACACCTTC. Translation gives CASRSAPYGYTF.

CDR3 sequence: CASSQATPRGNYGYTF. The CDR3 DNA sequence: TGCGCCAGCAGCCAAGCCACCCCCCGGGGTAACTATGGCTACACCTTC. The V gene is TRBV10-2, the J gene TRBJ1-2, with D unresolved. The CDR3 length is 16 residues. Trimming left V 6 bases short and J 1 base short, with 18 bases between. CDR1 WSHSY and CDR2 SAAADI come from the germline V gene.

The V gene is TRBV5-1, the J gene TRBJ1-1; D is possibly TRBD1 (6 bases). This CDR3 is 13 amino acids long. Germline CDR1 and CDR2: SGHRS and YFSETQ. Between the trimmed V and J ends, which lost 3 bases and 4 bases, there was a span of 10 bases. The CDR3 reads CASSYRESTEAFF. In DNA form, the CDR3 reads TGCGCCAGCAGCTACAGGGAGAGCACTGAAGCTTTCTTT.

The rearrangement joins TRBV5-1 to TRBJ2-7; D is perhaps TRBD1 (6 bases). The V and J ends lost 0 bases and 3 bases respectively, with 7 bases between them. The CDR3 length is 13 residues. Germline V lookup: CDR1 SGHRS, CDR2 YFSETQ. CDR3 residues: CASSLEGVYEQYF. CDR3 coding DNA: TGCGCCAGCAGCTTGGAGGGGGTCTACGAGCAGTACTTC.

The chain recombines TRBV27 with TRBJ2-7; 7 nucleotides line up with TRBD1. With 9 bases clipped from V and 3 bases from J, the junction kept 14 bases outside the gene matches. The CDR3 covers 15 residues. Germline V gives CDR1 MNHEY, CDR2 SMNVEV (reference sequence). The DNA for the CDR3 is TGTGCCAGTCGACAGGGAATGGCTAAGGGCTACGAGCAGTACTTC. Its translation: CASRQGMAKGYEQYF.

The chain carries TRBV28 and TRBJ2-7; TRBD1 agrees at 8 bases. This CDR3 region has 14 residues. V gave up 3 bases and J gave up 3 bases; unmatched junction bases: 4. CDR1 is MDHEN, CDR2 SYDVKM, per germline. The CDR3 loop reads CASSFGQGFYEQYF. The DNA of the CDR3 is TGTGCCAGCAGTTTTGGACAGGGATTCTACGAGCAGTACTTC.

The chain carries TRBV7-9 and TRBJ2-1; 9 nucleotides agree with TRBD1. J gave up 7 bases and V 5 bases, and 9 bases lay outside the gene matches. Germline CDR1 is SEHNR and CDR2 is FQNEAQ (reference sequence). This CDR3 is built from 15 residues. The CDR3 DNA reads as TGTGCCAGCAGCCTACCTGGGACAGGGAGGAATGAGCAGTTCTTC. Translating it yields CASSLPGTGRNEQFF.

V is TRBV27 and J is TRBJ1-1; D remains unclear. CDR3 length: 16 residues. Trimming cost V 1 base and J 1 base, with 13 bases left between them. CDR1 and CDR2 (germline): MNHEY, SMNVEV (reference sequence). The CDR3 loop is CASSLYQFGSNTEAFF. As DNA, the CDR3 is TGTGCCAGCAGTTTATATCAGTTCGGATCGAACACTGAAGCTTTCTTT.

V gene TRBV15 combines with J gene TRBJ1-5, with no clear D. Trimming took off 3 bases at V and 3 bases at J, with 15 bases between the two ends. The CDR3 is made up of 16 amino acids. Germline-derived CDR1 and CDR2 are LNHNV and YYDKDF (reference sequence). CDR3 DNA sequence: TGTGCCACCAGCAGCTCGCGGATCAGCATCAATCAGCCCCAGCATTTT. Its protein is CATSSSRISINQPQHF.

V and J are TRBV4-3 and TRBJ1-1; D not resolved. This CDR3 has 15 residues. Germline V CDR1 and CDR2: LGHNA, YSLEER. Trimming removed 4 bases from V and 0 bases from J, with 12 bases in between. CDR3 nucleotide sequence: TGCGCCAGCAGCCCCGGCGCCCCCTTGAACACTGAAGCTTTCTTT. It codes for CASSPGAPLNTEAFF.

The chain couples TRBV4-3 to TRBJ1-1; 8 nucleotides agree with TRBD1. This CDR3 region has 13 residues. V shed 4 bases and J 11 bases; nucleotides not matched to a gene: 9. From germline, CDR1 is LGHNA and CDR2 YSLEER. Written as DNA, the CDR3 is TGCGCCAGCAGCCTTGAGGACAGGGCCGTGGCTTTCTTT. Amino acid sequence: CASSLEDRAVAFF.

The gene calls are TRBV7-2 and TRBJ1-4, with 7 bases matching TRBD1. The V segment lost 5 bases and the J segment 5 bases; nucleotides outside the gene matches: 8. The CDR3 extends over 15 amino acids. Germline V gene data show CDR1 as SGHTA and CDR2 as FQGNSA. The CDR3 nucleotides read TGTGCCAGCAGCCTCACGGACAGGTCAAATGAAAAACTGTTTTTT. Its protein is CASSLTDRSNEKLFF. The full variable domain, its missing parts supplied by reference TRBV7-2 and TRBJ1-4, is GAGVSQSPSNKVTEKGKDVELRCDPISGHTALYWYRQSLGQGLEFLIYFQGNSAPDKSGLPSDRFSAERTGGSVSTLTIQRTQQEDSAVYLCASSLTDRSNEKLFFGSGTQLSVL.

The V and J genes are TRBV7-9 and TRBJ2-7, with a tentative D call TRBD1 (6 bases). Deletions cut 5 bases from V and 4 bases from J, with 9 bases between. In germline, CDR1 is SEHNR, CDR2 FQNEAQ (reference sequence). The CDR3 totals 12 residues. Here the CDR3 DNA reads TGTGCCAGCAGCCCGACAGGTTACGAGCAGTACTTC. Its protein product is CASSPTGYEQYF.